The present T cell receptor (beta chain) was sequenced within a study of regulatory T cells in long-lasting Graves disease (dated by TCRdb to the early 2020s). Broadly, across the study: Persistent Graves' disease was defined as persistently positive TSH receptor autoantibodies together with antithyroid drug treatment for over 5 years. Peripheral blood TCR sequencing and RNA sequencing compared persistent Graves' disease patients with newly diagnosed Graves' disease patients. The study was conducted in China and was registered as a clinical trial. TCR sequencing covered 13 persistent and around 20 newly diagnosed Graves' disease patients, some 33 samples in total. Antithyroid drugs had been taken for 8.5 to 12 years on average by persistent Graves' disease patients in the clinical cohort. Study-wide findings and limitations: The small sample size was acknowledged by the authors as a limitation that may reduce accuracy. Persistent patients shared more public clonotypes among themselves (around 2,500) than newly diagnosed patients did (over 900). Compared with newly diagnosed patients, patients with persistent Graves' disease had lower TCR Shannon entropy and fewer highly expanded clones, which suggests clonal expansion. Only the TCR beta chain was sequenced and analyzed. Because the primary lesion, thyroid tissue, could not be accessed, the study looked at peripheral blood alone. TRBV28, TRBJ1-2 and TRBJ2-5 were preferentially used in persistent disease, while TRBV20-1 and TRBJ2-1 were favored in newly diagnosed disease.

The meaning of the sample's time point label: persistent/refractory GD, antithyroid drugs over 5 years with positive TRAb. For both TCR sequencing and RNA sequencing, RNA was extracted from PBMCs using TRIzol. Graves' disease was diagnosed according to American Thyroid Association guidelines. Recruitment of patients was carried out at an endocrinology department in Xi'an, China. Each patient gave roughly 8.4 milliliters of peripheral blood, collected in an EDTA anticoagulant tube. PBMCs were isolated by Ficoll Paque Plus density gradient separation without further T cell sorting. An Agilent 2100 Bioanalyzer and agarose gel were used to assess RNA quality, and a NanoDrop 2000 was used to measure RNA concentration. This clonotype was recorded many times. Its antigen remains unidentified. No much larger clone exists at a distance of one base, and base qualities are not known. A distance of 12 bases separates the germline ends of V and J, which lose 8 bases and 4 bases respectively. Counted from cysteine to phenylalanine, this CDR3 has 12 amino acids. Only CDR3 DNA remains: 36 bases, in frame from the first base. Per the germline V gene, SNHLY is the CDR1 and FYNNEI is the CDR2.

Libraries were built with multiplex PCR. Sequencer: Illumina HiSeq 4000. TCR beta libraries were built with iRepertoire HTBI primers and Arm-PCR amplification of CDR3 regions. Before sequencing, the PCR products underwent gel purification. For the original study's pipeline: Gene usage analysis of CDR3 amino acid clonotypes used the approximately 62 TRBV and 14 to 15 TRBJ segments found across samples. COPE and FqMerger were used to merge filtered high-quality paired reads into contigs. BLAST was used to align contigs to the IMGT TRBV, TRBD and TRBJ reference genes, and CDR3 was defined following IMGT. Clonotypes above 0.1% frequency were classified as highly expanded clones. Shannon entropy was used to measure repertoire diversity, and the Gini coefficient was used to measure V-J evenness. Public clonotypes were defined as clonotypes shared by more than one individual. TCRdb took the public reads, trimmed them with fastp at Q25, ran MiXCR for clone calling and kept in-frame beta chains. Rows with a matching CDR3 protein are joined into one entry that keeps the most common DNA and genes. In this record, the V and J calls reflect TCRdb's handling and not the investigators' own analysis. For this sample there are about 470,000 distinct CDR3 sequences; roughly a fifth appear just once. The top ten constitute about 6.6% of the sample.

This TCR derives from a female donor with Graves disease. The rearranged segments are TRBV2 and TRBJ2-7; the D gene assignment is ambiguous. The sequencing here drew on peripheral blood mononuclear cells (PBMCs), taken when the disease was refractory, from a patient treated with antithyroid drugs. CDR3 loop: CASLASVYEQYF. In nucleotide form, the sequence is TGTGCCAGCCTGGCAAGCGTGTACGAGCAGTACTTC.